This TCR beta chain emerged from a study of blood T cell repertoires in COVID-19. After removal of 2 bases from V and 6 bases from J, the junction contained 7 bases not matched to a gene. The V gene's germline CDR1 is MNHEY and CDR2 SVGEGT. This CDR3 has 15 amino acids. The protocol was immunoSEQ multiplex PCR, while the TCRdb copy is restricted to in-frame clones and leaves out a portion. The table includes tens of thousands of clones, around 82% detected once. This chain joins TRBV6-2 or TRBV6-3 and TRBJ2-3, with 8 bases aligning to TRBD2. The sequence was obtained from a man aged 50-60 years with active COVID-19. The sequenced sample was peripheral blood. CDR3: CASSYRRGVRDTQYF. CDR3 sequence (DNA): TGTGCCAGCAGTTACCGGCGGGGGGTCCGGGATACGCAGTATTTT.